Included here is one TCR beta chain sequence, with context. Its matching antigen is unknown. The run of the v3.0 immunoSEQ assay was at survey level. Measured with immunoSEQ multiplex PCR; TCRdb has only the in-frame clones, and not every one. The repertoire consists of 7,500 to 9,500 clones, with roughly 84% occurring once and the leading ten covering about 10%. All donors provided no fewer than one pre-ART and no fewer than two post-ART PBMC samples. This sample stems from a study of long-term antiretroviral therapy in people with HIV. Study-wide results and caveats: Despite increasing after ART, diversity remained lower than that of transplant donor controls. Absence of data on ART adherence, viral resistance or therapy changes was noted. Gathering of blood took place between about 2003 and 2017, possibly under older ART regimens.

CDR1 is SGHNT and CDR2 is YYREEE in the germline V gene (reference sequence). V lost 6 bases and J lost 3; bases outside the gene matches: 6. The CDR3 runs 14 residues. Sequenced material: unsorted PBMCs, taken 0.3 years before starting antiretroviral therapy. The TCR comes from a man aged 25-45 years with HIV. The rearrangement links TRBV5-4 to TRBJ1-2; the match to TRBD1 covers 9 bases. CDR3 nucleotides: TGTGCCAGCACCGGGGACAGGGCCGACTATGGCTACACCTTC. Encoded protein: CASTGDRADYGYTF. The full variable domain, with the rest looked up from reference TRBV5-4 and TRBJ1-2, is ETGVTQSPTHLIKTRGQQVTLRCSSQSGHNTVSWYQQALGQGPQFIFQYYREEENGRGNFPPRFSGLQFPNYSSELNVNALELDDSALYLCASTGDRADYGYTFGSGTRLTVV.